This T cell receptor beta chain stems from a study of human T cells and chemical hapten exposure. TCRdb ran MiXCR on the RACE reads and lists one entry per CDR3 protein. Of around 99,000 distinct CDR3 sequences listed, about an eighth are singletons. This clonotype turned up a few times. Its specificity is unknown. Indicated time point: patch test 1, 2 weeks after DPC sensitization. The treatment was: therapeutic diphenylcyclopropenone sensitization with weekly scalp DPC. From germline, CDR1 is DFQATT and CDR2 SNEGSKA (reference sequence). Between the trimmed V and J ends, which lost 5 bases and 6 bases, there was a span of 12 bases. The CDR3 contains 12 residues. The study, taken as a whole, reports: Significantly more large CDR3 similarity clusters were formed by expanded TCRs than by controls.

Here the sequenced sample was whole blood, taken in connection with sensitization to the hapten diphenylcyclopropenone (DPC). V is TRBV20-1 and J is TRBJ2-3; perhaps TRBD2 as D (5 bases). This TCR derives from a woman between 40 and 55 years old with alopecia areata. Some clones in this sample may be carry-over from other donors' samples. DNA for the CDR3: TGCAGTGCTCCAGGACTGGGTGATACGCAGTATTTT. It specifies CSAPGLGDTQYF.